What follows is one T cell receptor beta chain and its context. The target antigen is unknown. The sample is drawn from a study of cytomegalovirus exposure and HLA in healthy donors. Findings and caveats of the study: In vitro, three CMV-associated chains proved specific for CMV antigens. Available immune exposure information was restricted to CMV serostatus only. Fewer N-insertions than the approximately 610-donor mean were reportedly shown by an Asian-associated ancestry cluster in a later analysis. Later on, an analysis found that several of the most significant clusters appeared to be linked to common viral pathogens, which included parvovirus B19.

This CDR3 has 12 residues. Trimming pared 7 bases from V and 5 bases from J, leaving 11 bases between. Germline-derived CDR1 and CDR2 are LNHDA and SQIVND (reference sequence). Vbeta (60) and Jbeta (13) primers were used in the PCR. The assay was immunoSEQ multiplex PCR, and TCRdb's table has in-frame clones only and misses some. The sample records about 98,000 clones, around four fifths being singletons. The clonotype originates from a man between 40 and 49 years old in good health and CMV-seronegative. The sequenced sample was PBMCs. This chain links TRBV19 with TRBJ1-1; D gene ambiguous. The CDR3 coding sequence is TGTGCCAGTAAGACTCGGAGGACTGAAGCTTTCTTT. Amino acids: CASKTRRTEAFF.